This TCR beta chain was recorded in a study of blood T cell repertoires in COVID-19 (TCRdb year 2020). At the level of the whole study: The collaborator samples originated in the United States, Italy and Spain and spanned the acute and convalescent phases of COVID-19. The prospective study material was composed of cDNA or gDNA derived from T cells, B-cell-depleted T cells, or PBMCs. Subjects who had been exposed to COVID-19, were actively infected with it, or had recovered from it provided the deeply sampled blood TCRbeta repertoires that made up the dataset. The repertoires were released in a freely available public database intended as a resource for research on the immune response to SARS-CoV-2. The samples were drawn from the first 160 participants of the ongoing ImmuneRACE study and from 1,254 subjects provided by 6 global collaborators. A de-identified subject ID, COVID-19 status, age in years and sex were almost always included in the sample metadata. Where available, HLA class I and class II types were obtained from metadata supplied by the sample provider rather than from assay-based typing. General conclusions and limits of the study: The quantity of clinical and demographic metadata differed by source and by participant and was supplied without curation.

From a lookup of the germline V gene, CDR1 and CDR2 are MNHEY and SVGAGI. Taken from cysteine to phenylalanine, the CDR3 has 13 residues. Only the CDR3 part of the read is kept: 39 bases, read in frame from the first base. After removal of 4 bases from V and 5 bases from J, the junction retains 5 bases not matched to a gene. Concerning this clone itself: Its target antigen remains unknown. There are no base qualities to consult, and no much larger clone falls within one base.

Participants in the prospective study were enrolled through a virtual design, were aged about 18 to 90 years, and lived in roughly 25 United States geographic areas. Cohort assignment in the prospective study relied on participant-reported clinical history from a screening survey and a study questionnaire. Each participant in the prospective study had whole blood, serum and a nasopharyngeal or oropharyngeal swab collected by mobile phlebotomists. Participants in the prospective study had the option to provide additional blood draws and questionnaires over a 2-month period. Prospective study blood samples were shipped either frozen or at room temperature before DNA extraction. TCRbeta CDR3 regions were amplified from genomic DNA using the immunoSEQ Assay, a bias-controlled multiplex PCR. Under the source paper's analysis protocol: The number of nucleated cells in each sample was estimated by amplification of reference gene primers within the assay. To quantify the absolute abundance of each unique TCRbeta CDR3 rearrangement, sequence reads were collapsed and filtered. For each sample, productive Simpson clonality was calculated by taking the square root of Simpson's diversity index across productive rearrangements. This is the immuneACCESS table as TCRdb keeps it, with only in-frame sequences that have V and J called. A part of the clones is gone; compared with another copy, unresolved V genes explain less than half, and the rest is unexplained. V, J and clone size are taken as reported in that table, and D and trimming were inferred from the DNA itself. This sample lists approximately 240,000 clones; roughly 87% were detected once. The ten largest account for about 6% of the sample.

This TCR came from a woman under 40 with acute COVID-19. The chain is made from TRBV6-5 and TRBJ2-7; 7 central nucleotides agree with TRBD1. Sequencing was performed on PBMCs or T cells enriched from blood (not recorded which). CDR3 region: CASSSDRRHEQYF. At the DNA level, the sequence is TGTGCCAGCAGTTCGGACAGGCGACACGAGCAGTACTTC.